This T cell receptor beta chain was obtained from a study of T cells after yellow fever vaccination. 5'RACE template switching added a universal primer site and UMIs to TCR cDNA. From the 5' RACE reads, TCRdb called clonotypes with MiXCR, one entry per CDR3 protein. The sample has some 240,000 distinct CDR3 sequences; roughly 5.2% are singletons. Notes on the study in general: Post-booster reappearance was seen for most primary-vaccination clones (around 96% CD4, 75% to 90% CD8). Peaking on day 5 versus 15, the secondary response was faster but weaker. Few clonotypes appeared in both CD4 and CD8 compartments.

This clonotype was detected many times. Its antigen is unidentified. A read error may produce the germline difference seen at one junction end. This CDR3 region has 12 residues. The germline CDR1 and CDR2 sequences are SQVTM and ANQGSEA. The sequence came from a man aged 18 to 29 who received the YFV17D yellow fever vaccine. The sequencing here drew on CD4+ T cells sorted from PBMCs, taken on the day of the yellow fever booster vaccination. The chain is built from TRBV29-1 and TRBJ2-6; the D is unclear. The CDR3 sequence: CSVEGGANVLTF. The CDR3 DNA reads as TGCAGCGTGGAAGGAGGGGCCAACGTCCTGACTTTC.